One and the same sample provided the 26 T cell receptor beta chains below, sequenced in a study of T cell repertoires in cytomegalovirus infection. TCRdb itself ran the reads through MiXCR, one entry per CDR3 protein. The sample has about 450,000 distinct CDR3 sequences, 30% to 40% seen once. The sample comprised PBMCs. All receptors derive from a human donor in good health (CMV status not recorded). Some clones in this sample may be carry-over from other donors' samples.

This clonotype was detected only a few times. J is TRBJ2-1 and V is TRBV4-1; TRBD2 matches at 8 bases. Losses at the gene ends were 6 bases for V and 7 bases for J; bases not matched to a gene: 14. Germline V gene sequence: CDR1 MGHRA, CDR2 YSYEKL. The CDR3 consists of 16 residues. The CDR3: CASSRGGGLAFNEQFF. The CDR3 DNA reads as TGCGCCAGCAGTCGGGGGGGTGGGCTAGCGTTTAATGAGCAGTTCTTC.

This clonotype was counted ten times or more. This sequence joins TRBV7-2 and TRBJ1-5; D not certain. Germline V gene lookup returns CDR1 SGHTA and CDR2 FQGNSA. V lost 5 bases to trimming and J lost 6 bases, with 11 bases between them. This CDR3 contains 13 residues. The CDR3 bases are TGTGCCAGCAGCCCAGATTTCGCTCAGCCCCAGCATTTT. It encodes CASSPDFAQPQHF.

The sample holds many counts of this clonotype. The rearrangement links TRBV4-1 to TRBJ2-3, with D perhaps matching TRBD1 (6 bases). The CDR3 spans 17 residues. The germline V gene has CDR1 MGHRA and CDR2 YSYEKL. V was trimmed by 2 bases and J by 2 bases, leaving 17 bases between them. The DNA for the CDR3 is TGCGCCAGCAGCCAACCTCCAACAGGGTTCAACACAGATACGCAGTATTTT. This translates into CASSQPPTGFNTDTQYF.

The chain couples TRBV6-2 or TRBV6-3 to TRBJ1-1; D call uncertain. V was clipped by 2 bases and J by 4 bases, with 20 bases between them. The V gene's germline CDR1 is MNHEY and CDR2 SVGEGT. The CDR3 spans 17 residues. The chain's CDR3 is CASSYPTGRLDGTEAFF. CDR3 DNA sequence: TGTGCCAGCAGTTACCCAACGGGCCGCCTCGACGGCACTGAAGCTTTCTTT.

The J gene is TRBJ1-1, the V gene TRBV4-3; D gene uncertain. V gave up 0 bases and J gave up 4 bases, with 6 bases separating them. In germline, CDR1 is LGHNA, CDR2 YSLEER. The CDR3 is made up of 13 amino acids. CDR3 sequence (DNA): TGCGCCAGCAGCCAAGACGAACCCACTGAAGCTTTCTTT. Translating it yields CASSQDEPTEAFF.

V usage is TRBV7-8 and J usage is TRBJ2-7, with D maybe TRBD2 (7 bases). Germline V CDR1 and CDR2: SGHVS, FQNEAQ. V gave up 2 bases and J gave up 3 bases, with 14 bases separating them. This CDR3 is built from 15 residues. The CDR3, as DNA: TGTGCCAGCAGCTTACCGAGGGGGGGTCTCTACGAGCAGTACTTC. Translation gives CASSLPRGGLYEQYF.

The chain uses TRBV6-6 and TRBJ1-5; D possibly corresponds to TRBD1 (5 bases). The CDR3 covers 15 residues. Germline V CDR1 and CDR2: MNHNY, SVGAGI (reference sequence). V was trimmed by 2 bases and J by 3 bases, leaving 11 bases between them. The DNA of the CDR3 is TGTGCCAGCAGTTACGGGCAGGGTTACAATCAGCCCCAGCATTTT. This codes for CASSYGQGYNQPQHF.

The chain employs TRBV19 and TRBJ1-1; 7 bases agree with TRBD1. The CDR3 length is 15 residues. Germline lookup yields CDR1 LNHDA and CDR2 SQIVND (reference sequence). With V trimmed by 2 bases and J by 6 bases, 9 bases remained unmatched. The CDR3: CASSIRGLAVAEAFF. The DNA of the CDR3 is TGTGCCAGTAGTATAAGGGGGCTCGCCGTCGCTGAAGCTTTCTTT.

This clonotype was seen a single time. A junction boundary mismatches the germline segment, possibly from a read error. Here the CDR3 reads CASTLLGLGNTEAFF. The CDR3 DNA sequence: TGCGCCAGCACCTTGTTGGGGTTGGGGAACACTGAAGCTTTCTTT. This chain joins TRBV5-1 and TRBJ1-1; no reliable D call. Germline values: CDR1 SGHRS, CDR2 YFSETQ. This CDR3 spans 15 amino acids.

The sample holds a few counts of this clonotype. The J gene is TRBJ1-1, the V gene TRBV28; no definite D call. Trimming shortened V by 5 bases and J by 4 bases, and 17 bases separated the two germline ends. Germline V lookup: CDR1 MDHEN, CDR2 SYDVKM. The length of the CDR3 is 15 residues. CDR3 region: CASSPLEGRGTEAFF. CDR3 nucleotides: TGTGCCAGCAGTCCCTTGGAGGGCCGGGGCACTGAAGCTTTCTTT.

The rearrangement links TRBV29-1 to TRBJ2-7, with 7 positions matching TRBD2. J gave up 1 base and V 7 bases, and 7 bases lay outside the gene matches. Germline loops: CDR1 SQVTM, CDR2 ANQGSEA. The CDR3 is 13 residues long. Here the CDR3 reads CSASGGPSYEQYF. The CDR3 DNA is TGCAGCGCCTCGGGGGGACCTTCCTACGAGCAGTACTTC.

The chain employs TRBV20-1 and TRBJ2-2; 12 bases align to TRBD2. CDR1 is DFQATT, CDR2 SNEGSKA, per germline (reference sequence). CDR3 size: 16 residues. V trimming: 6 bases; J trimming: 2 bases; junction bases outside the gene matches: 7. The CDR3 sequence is CSARLAGGANTGELFF. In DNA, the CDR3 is TGCAGTGCCCGCCTAGCGGGGGGGGCAAACACCGGGGAGCTGTTTTTT.

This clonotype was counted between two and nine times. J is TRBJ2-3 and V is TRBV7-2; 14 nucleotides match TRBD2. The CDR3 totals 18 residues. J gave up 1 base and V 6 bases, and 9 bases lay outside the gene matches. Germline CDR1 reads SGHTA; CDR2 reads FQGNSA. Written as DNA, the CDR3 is TGTGCCAGCAGACACGGGACTAGCGGGGGTTTCGGCACAGATACGCAGTATTTT. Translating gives CASRHGTSGGFGTDTQYF.

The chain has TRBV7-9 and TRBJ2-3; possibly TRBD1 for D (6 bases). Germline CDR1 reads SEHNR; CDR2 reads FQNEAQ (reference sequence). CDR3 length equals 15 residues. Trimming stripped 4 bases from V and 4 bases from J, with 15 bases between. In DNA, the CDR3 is TGTGCCAGCAGCTCTGGGACACTTAGGGCAGATACGCAGTATTTT. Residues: CASSSGTLRADTQYF.

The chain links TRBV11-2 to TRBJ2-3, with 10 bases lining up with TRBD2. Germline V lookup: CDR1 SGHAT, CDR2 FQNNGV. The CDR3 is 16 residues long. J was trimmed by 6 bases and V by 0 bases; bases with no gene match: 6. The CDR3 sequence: CASSLDRAGGPDTQYF. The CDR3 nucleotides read TGTGCCAGCAGCTTAGATAGAGCGGGGGGGCCCGATACGCAGTATTTT.

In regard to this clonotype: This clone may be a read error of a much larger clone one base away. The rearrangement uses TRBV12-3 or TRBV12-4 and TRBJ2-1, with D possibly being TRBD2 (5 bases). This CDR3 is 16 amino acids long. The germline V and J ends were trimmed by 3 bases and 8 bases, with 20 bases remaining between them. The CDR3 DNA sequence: TGTGCCAGCAGTTTCGGCCGGACTGGCCAGTACGATGAGCAGTTCTTC. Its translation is CASSFGRTGQYDEQFF.

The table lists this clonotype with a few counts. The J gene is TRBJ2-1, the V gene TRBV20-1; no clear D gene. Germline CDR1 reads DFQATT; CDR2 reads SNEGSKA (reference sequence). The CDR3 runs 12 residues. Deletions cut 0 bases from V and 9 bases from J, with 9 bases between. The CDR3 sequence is CSARELLSEQFF. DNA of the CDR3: TGCAGTGCTAGAGAACTGTTGAGTGAGCAGTTCTTC.

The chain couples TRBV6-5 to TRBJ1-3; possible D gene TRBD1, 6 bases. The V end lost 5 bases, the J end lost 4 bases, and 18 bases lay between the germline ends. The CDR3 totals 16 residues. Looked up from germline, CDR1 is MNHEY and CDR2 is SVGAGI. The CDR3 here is CASSQPDSTGGNTIYF. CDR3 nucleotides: TGTGCCAGCAGTCAACCGGACAGTACAGGAGGAAACACCATATATTTT.

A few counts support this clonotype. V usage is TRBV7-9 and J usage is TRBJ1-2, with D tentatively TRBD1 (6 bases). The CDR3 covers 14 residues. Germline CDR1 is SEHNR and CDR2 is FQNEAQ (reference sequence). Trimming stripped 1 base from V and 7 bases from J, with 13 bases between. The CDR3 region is CASSLDRESRGYTF. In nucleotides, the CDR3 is TGTGCCAGCAGCTTAGACAGGGAGAGTCGTGGCTACACCTTC.

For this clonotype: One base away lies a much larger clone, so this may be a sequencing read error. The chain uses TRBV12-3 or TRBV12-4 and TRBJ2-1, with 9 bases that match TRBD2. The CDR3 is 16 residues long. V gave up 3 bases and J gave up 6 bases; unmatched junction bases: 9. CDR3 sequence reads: CASSFQRGVGRNEQFF. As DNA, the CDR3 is TGTGCCAGCAGTTTCCAGCGGGGGGTAGGGCGCAATGAGCAGTTCTTC.

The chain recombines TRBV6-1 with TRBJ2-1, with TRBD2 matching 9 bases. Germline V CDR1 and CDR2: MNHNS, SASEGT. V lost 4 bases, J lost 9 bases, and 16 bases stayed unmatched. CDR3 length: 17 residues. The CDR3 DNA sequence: TGTGCCAGCAGTGTTGATACGGGACTAGCTACGGTAACTGAGCAGTTCTTC. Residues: CASSVDTGLATVTEQFF.

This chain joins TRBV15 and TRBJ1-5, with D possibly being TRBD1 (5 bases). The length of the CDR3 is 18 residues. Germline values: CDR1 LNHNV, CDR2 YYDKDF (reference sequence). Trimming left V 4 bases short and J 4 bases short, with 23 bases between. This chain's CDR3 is CATSNRGAAREGNQPQHF. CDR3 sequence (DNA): TGTGCCACCAGCAACCGAGGGGCGGCCAGGGAAGGAAATCAGCCCCAGCATTTT.

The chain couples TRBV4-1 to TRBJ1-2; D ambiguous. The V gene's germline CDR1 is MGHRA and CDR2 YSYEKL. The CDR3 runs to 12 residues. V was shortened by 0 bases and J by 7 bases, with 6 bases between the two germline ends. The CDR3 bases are TGCGCCAGCAGCCAAGATGGCACTGGCTACACCTTC. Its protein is CASSQDGTGYTF.

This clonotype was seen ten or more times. The CDR3 spells CASTLTGALTEAFF. The CDR3 DNA sequence: TGTGCCAGTACTCTGACAGGGGCGTTGACTGAAGCTTTCTTT. The chain employs TRBV19 and TRBJ1-1; TRBD1 aligns across 8 bases. The V gene's germline CDR1 is LNHDA and CDR2 SQIVND (reference sequence). This CDR3 spans 14 amino acids. J was trimmed by 5 bases and V by 7 bases; bases with no gene match: 9.

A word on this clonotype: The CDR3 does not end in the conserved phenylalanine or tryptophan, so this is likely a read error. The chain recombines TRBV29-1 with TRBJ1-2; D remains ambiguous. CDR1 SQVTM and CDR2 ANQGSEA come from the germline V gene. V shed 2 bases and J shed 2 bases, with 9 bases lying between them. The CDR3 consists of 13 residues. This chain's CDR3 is CSVETTGNYGYTV. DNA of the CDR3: TGCAGCGTTGAAACAACTGGAAACTATGGCTACACCGTC.

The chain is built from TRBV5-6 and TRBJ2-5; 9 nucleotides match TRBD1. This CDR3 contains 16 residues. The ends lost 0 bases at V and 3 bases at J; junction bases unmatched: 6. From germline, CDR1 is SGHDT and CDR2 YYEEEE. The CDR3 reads CASSLGMGQGKETQYF. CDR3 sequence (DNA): TGTGCCAGCAGCTTGGGTATGGGACAGGGAAAAGAGACCCAGTACTTC. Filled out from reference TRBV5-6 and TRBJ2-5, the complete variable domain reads DAGVTQSPTHLIKTRGQQVTLRCSPKSGHDTVSWYQQALGQGPQFIFQYYEEEERQRGNFPDRFSGHQFPNYSSELNVNALLLGDSALYLCASSLGMGQGKETQYFGPGTRLLVL.